What follows are 25 T cell receptor beta chains derived from one specimen sequenced in a study of blood T cell repertoires in COVID-19. Sequencing used immunoSEQ multiplex PCR; TCRdb keeps in-frame clones, though not all of them. The repertoire has roughly 86,000 clones, 91% of them found once; the top ten carry under 2.5%. Sequenced: peripheral blood. The receptors were gathered from a woman in her fifties or sixties in a cohort sampled during active COVID-19.

The chain employs TRBV10-1 and TRBJ2-3; possibly TRBD1 for D (6 bases). This CDR3 has 13 residues. Trimming left V 5 bases short and J 6 bases short, with 12 bases between. CDR1 and CDR2 from the germline V gene are WNHNN and SYGVQD (reference sequence). The CDR3 DNA reads as TGCGCCAGCAGTCCTCAGGGGCGGGATACGCAGTATTTT. This gives the protein CASSPQGRDTQYF.

The chain couples TRBV10-2 to TRBJ2-7; TRBD2 agrees at 8 bases. The CDR3 runs 12 residues. The V segment lost 9 bases and the J segment 3 bases; nucleotides outside the gene matches: 4. Germline assignment: CDR1 WSHSY and CDR2 SAAADI. CDR3 bases: TGCGCCAGTCGGGAGGGCCGCTACGAGCAGTACTTC. It specifies CASREGRYEQYF.

This chain uses TRBV5-1 with TRBJ1-2, with 8 bases identical to TRBD1. The CDR3 has 15 residues. J was trimmed by 7 bases and V by 4 bases; bases with no gene match: 12. Germline V gene sequence: CDR1 SGHRS, CDR2 YFSETQ. In DNA form, the CDR3 reads TGCGCCAGCAGCCTAAGACAGGACAGGGCTGGTGGCTACACCTTC. This translates into CASSLRQDRAGGYTF.

V usage is TRBV6-4 and J usage is TRBJ2-1; maybe TRBD1 (5 bases). Trimming left V 6 bases short and J 10 bases short, with 13 bases between. Germline CDR1 and CDR2: MRHNA and SNTAGT. This CDR3 is 12 amino acids long. CDR3 in DNA: TGTGCCAGCAGCATCAGGGTTTGGGAGCAGTTCTTC. Protein: CASSIRVWEQFF.

This chain joins TRBV5-1 and TRBJ2-2, with 12 bases identical to TRBD2. V shed 5 bases, J shed 5 bases, and the junction held 7 bases outside the gene matches. The CDR3 length is 16 residues. CDR1 is SGHRS, CDR2 YFSETQ, per germline. The CDR3 protein is CASRSTSGSVTGELFF. The CDR3 nucleotides read TGCGCCAGCAGATCGACTAGCGGGAGTGTAACCGGGGAGCTGTTTTTT.

The V gene is TRBV5-1, the J gene TRBJ2-1; tentatively, D is TRBD2 (5 bases). V was cut by 4 bases and J by 9 bases, with 20 bases left in between. This CDR3 is 15 amino acids long. The germline CDR1 and CDR2 sequences are SGHRS and YFSETQ. This CDR3 reads CASSPVGSTLGEQFF. The CDR3, as DNA: TGCGCCAGCAGCCCCGTGGGGAGCACCTTGGGTGAGCAGTTCTTC.

The V gene is TRBV3-1 (or the pseudogene TRBV3-2), the J gene TRBJ1-4, with D perhaps matching TRBD1 (6 bases). The CDR3 runs to 15 residues. Deletions cut 4 bases from V and 4 bases from J, with 13 bases between. CDR1 is LGHDT, CDR2 YNNKEL, per germline (reference sequence). As DNA, the CDR3 is TGTGCCAGCAGCCTCCAAGGGGGAAGTAATGAAAAACTGTTTTTT. It codes for CASSLQGGSNEKLFF.

The CDR3 DNA follows: TGTGCCAGCAGTTTGTCAGGGAATTATGGCTACACCTTC. This codes for CASSLSGNYGYTF. The chain couples TRBV28 to TRBJ1-2, with a weak D call TRBD1 (5 bases). This CDR3 contains 13 residues. Germline CDR1 and CDR2: MDHEN and SYDVKM. The ends were cut back, 3 bases at V and 5 bases at J, with 10 bases in the middle.

The CDR3: CASSFSRQGAFGDTQYF. The CDR3 nucleotides read TGTGCCAGCAGCTTTTCCCGACAGGGCGCTTTTGGAGATACGCAGTATTTT. The chain couples TRBV13 to TRBJ2-3, with 7 nucleotides matching TRBD1. This CDR3 has 17 residues. In germline, CDR1 is PRHDT, CDR2 FYEKMQ (reference sequence). With V trimmed by 3 bases and J by 5 bases, 14 bases remained unmatched.

The chain recombines TRBV4-1 with TRBJ2-1; 7 bases are a match to TRBD1. This CDR3 has 17 amino acids. V was clipped by 2 bases and J by 8 bases; unmatched bases: 15. Germline V gene sequence: CDR1 MGHRA, CDR2 YSYEKL. CDR3 residues: CASSQIRSVGGGYEQFF. The CDR3 region has the DNA TGCGCCAGCAGCCAAATTCGGTCGGTAGGGGGCGGGTATGAGCAGTTCTTC.

The V and J genes are TRBV7-9 and TRBJ1-1; no firm D call. CDR1 SEHNR and CDR2 FQNEAQ come from the germline V gene (reference sequence). The CDR3 length is 14 residues. V lost 4 bases to trimming and J lost 1 base, with 10 bases between them. The CDR3 DNA reads as TGTGCCAGCAGCTCCACTCGGGAGAACACTGAAGCTTTCTTT. Translating gives CASSSTRENTEAFF.

J is TRBJ1-4 and V is TRBV9; 8 nucleotides align to TRBD1. J gave up 8 bases and V 4 bases, and 10 bases lay outside the gene matches. Germline V lookup: CDR1 SGDLS, CDR2 YYNGEE. The CDR3 is 15 residues long. In nucleotides, the CDR3 is TGTGCCAGCAGCCCTCAGGACAGGGTAGGGGAAAAACTGTTTTTT. Translation gives CASSPQDRVGEKLFF.

This chain connects TRBV5-6 to TRBJ2-3; D possibly corresponds to TRBD2 (5 bases). The V end lost 4 bases, the J end lost 4 bases, and 10 bases lay between the germline ends. Germline assignment: CDR1 SGHDT and CDR2 YYEEEE. The CDR3 has 13 residues. DNA for the CDR3: TGTGCCAGCAGCCAAGGGCGGGCAGATACGCAGTATTTT. This translates into CASSQGRADTQYF.

The chain is built from TRBV2 and TRBJ2-5; the D gene is possibly TRBD1 (5 bases). This CDR3 has 13 residues. Germline V CDR1 and CDR2: SNHLY, FYNNEI. V lost 7 bases and J lost 2, with 11 bases in between. CDR3: CASNNRIQETQYF. CDR3 DNA: TGTGCCAGCAACAACAGGATACAAGAGACCCAGTACTTC.

This sequence joins TRBV21-1 and TRBJ2-2; TRBD1, as called in the table, went unchecked against the DNA. TRBV21-1 is given as a pseudogene. The CDR3 is 15 amino acids. DNA of the CDR3: TGTGCCAGCCGGACCTCAGGGGGTCCGGGCGGGGAGCTGTTTTTT. It codes for CASRTSGGPGGELFF.

This chain uses TRBV27 with TRBJ2-5, with 7 bases matching TRBD1. The germline V gene has CDR1 MNHEY and CDR2 SMNVEV (reference sequence). This CDR3 spans 15 amino acids. V lost 7 bases to trimming and J lost 5 bases; unmatched junction nucleotides: 13. CDR3 protein: CASKHRKGARETQYF. The CDR3 region has the DNA TGTGCCAGCAAGCACCGAAAGGGGGCCAGGGAGACCCAGTACTTC.

The chain couples TRBV10-3 to TRBJ2-7; 12 nucleotides match TRBD2. This CDR3 region has 17 residues. CDR1 and CDR2 (germline): ENHRY, SYGVKD. The J segment lost 9 bases and the V segment lost 2 bases, leaving 14 bases of the junction unmatched. The CDR3 region has the DNA TGTGCCATCAGTGAGCCCCGACTAGCGGGGGACCAGGGGGTGCAGTACTTC. Encoded protein: CAISEPRLAGDQGVQYF.

V gene TRBV10-3 combines with J gene TRBJ2-5; possibly TRBD2 for D (6 bases). The germline CDR1 and CDR2 sequences are ENHRY and SYGVKD. Trimming stripped 4 bases from V and 5 bases from J, with 11 bases between. The CDR3 sequence is 13 residues long. The CDR3 region has the DNA TGTGCCATCAGTGGGGTAGGGAGGGAGACCCAGTACTTC. Its protein is CAISGVGRETQYF.

The J gene is TRBJ2-7, the V gene TRBV18; 8 nucleotides line up with TRBD2. Germline V gene data show CDR1 as KGHSH and CDR2 as LQKENI. The trim removed 2 bases at V and 6 bases at J, leaving 9 bases unmatched. The CDR3 totals 15 residues. The CDR3 DNA is TGTGCCAGCTCACCAGGAAATAGCGGGACTGGCGAGCAGTACTTC. This translates into CASSPGNSGTGEQYF.

This rearrangement joins TRBV5-1 to TRBJ2-5; 7 bases are a match to TRBD1. CDR3 length: 14 residues. From germline, CDR1 is SGHRS and CDR2 YFSETQ. J gave up 1 base and V 4 bases, and 4 bases lay outside the gene matches. The CDR3 region has the DNA TGCGCCAGCAGCCTTGGACAGGTCCAAGAGACCCAGTACTTC. Translating it yields CASSLGQVQETQYF.

There are a few counts of this clone. The chain links TRBV7-3 to TRBJ1-6; maybe TRBD1 (6 bases). Looked up from germline, CDR1 is SGHTA and CDR2 is FQGTGA. The V end was cut by 5 bases, the J end by 8 bases, with 10 bases between. This CDR3 contains 13 residues. The CDR3 loop reads CASSLWTDSPLHF. In DNA form, the CDR3 reads TGTGCCAGCAGCCTCTGGACAGATTCACCCCTCCACTTT.

V gene TRBV19 combines with J gene TRBJ1-2; 7 positions match TRBD1. CDR1 is LNHDA and CDR2 is SQIVND in the germline V gene (reference sequence). V was pared by 0 bases and J by 7 bases, with 5 bases of the junction left unmatched. This CDR3 spans 14 amino acids. CDR3: CASSIDRGSGGYTF. The CDR3 nucleotides read TGTGCCAGTAGTATAGACAGGGGGTCGGGTGGCTACACCTTC.

This chain links TRBV11-3 with TRBJ2-5; D is ambiguous. Germline V lookup: CDR1 SGHNT, CDR2 YENEEA. V lost 6 bases to trimming and J lost 3 bases, with 5 bases between them. The CDR3 contains 11 residues. The CDR3 DNA reads as TGTGCCAGCAGTAGAGAAGAGACCCAGTACTTC. Protein product: CASSREETQYF.

The CDR3 DNA follows: TGTGCCACTTTTTCAGGGGAGGGTGAGCAGTTCTTC. This codes for CATFSGEGEQFF. V usage is TRBV10-3 and J usage is TRBJ2-1, with D maybe TRBD2 (7 bases). Trimming removed 10 bases from V and 9 bases from J, with 16 bases in between. Per germline, CDR1 ENHRY and CDR2 SYGVKD. The CDR3 has 12 amino acids.

This chain connects TRBV19 to TRBJ2-7; tentatively, D is TRBD2 (5 bases). Per the germline V gene, CDR1 is LNHDA and CDR2 is SQIVND (reference sequence). The CDR3 totals 13 residues. Trimming left V 4 bases short and J 2 bases short, with 9 bases between. For the CDR3, the DNA is TGTGCCAGTAGTAACGGGGTCACCTACGAGCAGTACTTC. It translates to CASSNGVTYEQYF.